These 20 T cell receptor beta chains share one sample of origin, sequenced in a study of metastatic and nonmetastatic thyroid tumors. TCRdb reanalyzed the PCR reads via MiXCR. The sample lists 39,000 or so clones, 15% to 20% seen once, with about a sixth in the top ten. Patients had received no treatment of any kind before thyroid surgery. Sequencing used blood. The source of these receptors is a female donor with papillary thyroid cancer or a benign thyroid nodule (not recorded which). Some clones in this sample may be carry-over from other donors' samples.

By share of the sample, this clone is medium-sized (0.01 to 0.1%). The chain employs TRBV6-1 and TRBJ2-7, with no clear D. CDR3 length: 14 residues. V lost 6 bases and J lost 0, with 12 bases in between. Germline V gives CDR1 MNHNS, CDR2 SASEGT. The CDR3 coding sequence is TGTGCCAGCAGCGATCCGGGTACCTCCTACGAGCAGTACTTC. Translation: CASSDPGTSYEQYF.

There are many counts of this clone. CDR3 bases: TGTGCCTGGAGTCTCCCCACGACGGAGAGCTCCTACAATGAGCAGTTCTTC. This encodes CAWSLPTTESSYNEQFF. V and J are TRBV30 and TRBJ2-1; D is unclear. The CDR3 loop spans 17 amino acids. Trimming took off 2 bases at V and 0 bases at J, with 17 bases between the two ends. Germline V gene lookup returns CDR1 GTSNPN and CDR2 SVGIG (reference sequence).

This chain joins TRBV5-1 and TRBJ2-7; the match to TRBD2 covers 9 bases. From germline, CDR1 is SGHRS and CDR2 YFSETQ. Trimming removed 6 bases from V and 9 bases from J; junction bases left unmatched: 13. This CDR3 spans 14 amino acids. The CDR3 loop is CASNLGLAVHGQYF. The CDR3 coding sequence is TGCGCCAGCAACCTGGGACTAGCCGTCCACGGGCAGTACTTC.

This clone has a count of ten or more. The chain is built from TRBV4-2 and TRBJ2-7; the D is unclear. V lost 6 bases to trimming and J lost 0 bases, with 12 bases between them. Germline-derived CDR1 and CDR2 are LGHNA and YNFKEQ. The CDR3 runs to 14 residues. This chain's CDR3 is CASSPGRASYEQYF. CDR3 nucleotide sequence: TGTGCCAGCAGTCCTGGGCGAGCCTCCTACGAGCAGTACTTC.

This clone came up many times. The genes are TRBV24-1 and TRBJ2-5; the D call may be TRBD1 or TRBD2 (6 bases each). V shed 3 bases and J shed 5 bases, with 18 bases lying between them. The CDR3 consists of 16 residues. Per germline, CDR1 KGHDR and CDR2 SFDVKD. CDR3 loop: CATSDNQGTGWETQYF. The CDR3 DNA sequence: TGTGCCACCAGTGATAATCAGGGGACTGGCTGGGAGACCCAGTACTTC.

This clone was detected ten times or more. The CDR3 bases are TGCAGTGCTGAGTCGGACGGTGAAGCTTTCTTT. As protein: CSAESDGEAFF. The genes are TRBV20-1 and TRBJ1-1; D is ambiguous. V lost 5 bases and J 7 bases, leaving 11 bases between the germline ends. CDR1 is DFQATT, CDR2 SNEGSKA, per germline (reference sequence). This CDR3 contains 11 residues.

This clone was detected many times. This sequence joins TRBV19 and TRBJ2-7; D unclear. Looked up from germline, CDR1 is LNHDA and CDR2 is SQIVND (reference sequence). There are 13 residues in the CDR3. V lost 7 bases and J lost 0, with 10 bases in between. This chain's CDR3 is CASKPEYSYEQYF. CDR3 nucleotide sequence: TGTGCCAGTAAACCCGAGTACTCCTACGAGCAGTACTTC.

The sample holds many counts of this clone. This chain links TRBV7-9 with TRBJ1-5; D is unclear. The CDR3 totals 12 residues. Trimming took 3 bases from V and 4 from J, leaving 4 bases between them. Germline loops: CDR1 SEHNR, CDR2 FQNEAQ (reference sequence). CDR3 coding DNA: TGTGCCAGCAGCTTCTCAAATCAGCCCCAGCATTTT. Amino acids: CASSFSNQPQHF.

This chain uses TRBV20-1 with TRBJ2-1; D is unclear. V was cut by 3 bases and J by 8 bases, with 17 bases left in between. The CDR3 covers 14 residues. Germline V gene data show CDR1 as DFQATT and CDR2 as SNEGSKA (reference sequence). The CDR3 sequence: CSASPGLGGYEQFF. CDR3 DNA: TGCAGTGCTAGTCCGGGTTTGGGTGGGTATGAGCAGTTCTTC.

This clone has a count of ten or more. This chain joins TRBV19 and TRBJ1-6; the D is unclear. The V gene's germline CDR1 is LNHDA and CDR2 SQIVND (reference sequence). The V end lost 5 bases, the J end lost 0 bases, and 8 bases lay between the germline ends. The CDR3 length is 15 residues. Written as DNA, the CDR3 is TGTGCCAGTAGTTTTGGAAGCTCCTATAATTCACCCCTCCACTTT. Protein sequence: CASSFGSSYNSPLHF.

The chain uses TRBV20-1 and TRBJ2-5; 8 bases match TRBD1. CDR3 length equals 15 residues. Unmatched junction bases numbered 8, after V lost 0 bases and J lost 5 bases. Germline assignment: CDR1 DFQATT and CDR2 SNEGSKA (reference sequence). This CDR3 is CSARDQQGDRETQYF. The DNA of the CDR3 is TGCAGTGCTAGAGATCAGCAGGGGGACAGGGAGACCCAGTACTTC.

This clone showed up many times. A much larger clonotype is one base distant, so this may be a read error. The genes are TRBV20-1 and TRBJ2-3; 10 bases line up with TRBD2. The CDR3 covers 16 residues. Trimming removed 7 bases from V and 4 bases from J; junction bases left unmatched: 14. Germline CDR1 DFQATT, CDR2 SNEGSKA (reference sequence). In DNA, the CDR3 is TGCAGTGGTAGCGACCGGCGAGCGGGAGGGGCAGATACGCAGTATTTT. Its translation: CSGSDRRAGGADTQYF.

The chain recombines TRBV18 with TRBJ1-6; D not resolved. V lost 2 bases, J lost 6 bases, and 5 bases lay in between. Per the germline V gene, CDR1 is KGHSH and CDR2 is LQKENI. CDR3 length: 13 residues. The CDR3: CASSPDRNSPLHF. DNA for the CDR3: TGTGCCAGCTCACCAGATCGTAATTCACCCCTCCACTTT.

This clone was seen many times. This rearrangement joins TRBV20-1 to TRBJ2-1; D possibly corresponds to TRBD2 (6 bases). Germline V lookup: CDR1 DFQATT, CDR2 SNEGSKA (reference sequence). V lost 2 bases, J lost 9 bases, and 17 bases lay in between. The CDR3 is 14 amino acids. The DNA for the CDR3 is TGCAGTGCTAGAAACCAACCTCTCGGGGGTGAGCAGTTCTTC. This gives the protein CSARNQPLGGEQFF.

This clone was detected a few times. With a much larger clone just one base away, this may be a read error. The chain has TRBV7-6 and TRBJ2-3, with D perhaps matching TRBD1 (5 bases). Germline loops: CDR1 SGHVS, CDR2 FNYEAQ. The CDR3 extends over 14 amino acids. V lost 3 bases and J 4 bases, leaving 11 bases between the germline ends. In nucleotides, the CDR3 is TGTGCCAGCAGCTTTGACAGAGTCCCAGATACGCAGTATTTT. It codes for CASSFDRVPDTQYF.

This clone has ten or more counts. The V and J genes are TRBV11-1 and TRBJ2-3; D possibly corresponds to TRBD2 (5 bases). Germline CDR1 is SGHAT and CDR2 is FQDESV (reference sequence). With 3 bases removed from V and 1 base from J, the gap between germline ends came to 11 bases. The CDR3 has 15 residues. CDR3 loop: CASSFSRVRTDTQYF. The CDR3 DNA sequence: TGTGCCAGCAGCTTTTCGCGGGTACGCACAGATACGCAGTATTTT.

This clone was detected ten times or more. The V and J genes are TRBV28 and TRBJ2-2; D is perhaps TRBD2 (5 bases). The germline V gene encodes CDR1 MDHEN and CDR2 SYDVKM. V dropped 7 bases and J dropped 1 base, with 7 bases sitting between them. This CDR3 region has 13 residues. The CDR3 loop is CASTGENTGELFF. CDR3 DNA: TGTGCCAGCACCGGGGAGAACACCGGGGAGCTGTTTTTT.

This clone was counted many times. The gene calls are TRBV24-1 and TRBJ2-3, with TRBD2 identical over 14 bases. The CDR3 totals 17 residues. CDR1 KGHDR and CDR2 SFDVKD come from the germline V gene. V trimming: 5 bases; J trimming: 4 bases; junction bases outside the gene matches: 7. CDR3 sequence reads: CATSGSRLAGGADTQYF. Written as DNA, the CDR3 is TGTGCCACCAGTGGTTCCCGACTAGCGGGAGGGGCAGATACGCAGTATTTT.

This clone was counted only a few times. J is TRBJ2-7 and V is TRBV6-2 or TRBV6-3; D is ambiguous. Germline V lookup: CDR1 MNHEY, CDR2 SVGEGT. This CDR3 comprises 12 residues. Trimming removed 6 bases from V and 4 bases from J, with 10 bases in between. The DNA for the CDR3 is TGTGCCAGCAGCCAGTCGGGTTACGAGCAGTACTTC. This translates into CASSQSGYEQYF.

This clone was seen repeatedly, ten times or more. The V gene is TRBV20-1, the J gene TRBJ2-7; TRBD2 aligns across 7 bases. V was clipped by 6 bases and J by 6 bases; unmatched bases: 11. There are 13 residues in the CDR3. Germline CDR1 DFQATT, CDR2 SNEGSKA (reference sequence). CDR3 in amino acids: CSALRWRGCEQYF. The CDR3 coding sequence is TGCAGTGCACTCCGTTGGCGGGGGTGCGAGCAGTACTTC.